This T cell receptor (beta chain) was identified in a study of T cell responses to AZD1222 COVID-19 vaccine. As for the study in general: Doses given second, at about 4 or about 12 weeks, were pooled. Study-wide points: Elevations in Spike-specific TCR breadth and depth followed administration of two AZD1222 doses. White British donors predominated, females outnumbered males, and clonal diversity was possibly underestimated.

As to this clone: Its cognate antigen is unknown.

The method was immunoSEQ multiplex PCR; TCRdb's version includes in-frame clones alone and lacks a portion of them. Of 200,000 or so clones in the sample, 90% to 95% are singletons; the top ten hold about 9.3%. There are 12 residues in the CDR3. V was clipped by 6 bases and J by 8 bases, with 13 bases between them. Germline-derived CDR1 and CDR2 are LGHNA and YNFKEQ. The clonotype originates from an adult in good health. This chain uses TRBV4-2 with TRBJ1-1; no firm D call. The sample in question was peripheral blood, obtained on day 0 of AZD1222 vaccination. The chain's CDR3 is CASSRTEAEAFF. Written as DNA, the CDR3 is TGTGCCAGCAGTCGGACCGAAGCCGAAGCTTTCTTT.